Below, 31 T cell receptor beta chains from the same sample are listed, as sequenced in a study of PD-L1 blockade in urothelial cancer. The data were produced by immunoSEQ multiplex PCR, yet TCRdb's version contains in-frame clones alone and is incomplete. Altogether about 120,000 clones are present, roughly 89% being singletons, with the ten largest covering 1.5% to 2%. Noted time point: peripheral blood 6 weeks after treatment start. The sample here was PBMCs, taken around atezolizumab (anti-PD-L1) treatment. All receptors derive from a man between 60 and 75 years old with urothelial cancer.

This clone has a handful of counts. The genes are TRBV2 and TRBJ1-6, with TRBD1 as a possible D gene (5 bases). V lost 2 bases and J 7 bases, leaving 12 bases between the germline ends. CDR1 and CDR2 (germline): SNHLY, FYNNEI. The CDR3 has 15 residues. CDR3 residues: CASSELDSPNSPLHF. DNA for the CDR3: TGTGCCAGCAGTGAACTCGACAGCCCCAATTCACCCCTCCACTTT.

This chain uses TRBV4-2 with TRBJ2-1, with TRBD2 matching 10 bases. Germline CDR1 and CDR2: LGHNA and YNFKEQ. The CDR3 is 19 amino acids. V was clipped by 4 bases and J by 5 bases; unmatched bases: 17. As DNA, the CDR3 is TGTGCCAGCAGCCCTCTCTTCGGGCTAGCGGGAGCCTCGAACAATGAGCAGTTCTTC. Protein: CASSPLFGLAGASNNEQFF.

This sequence joins TRBV27 and TRBJ1-5; TRBD1 might be the D (6 bases). Per germline, CDR1 MNHEY and CDR2 SMNVEV (reference sequence). The CDR3 runs 13 residues. Trimming left V 8 bases short and J 4 bases short, with 12 bases between. CDR3 loop: CASWGGQNQPQHF. In DNA, the CDR3 is TGTGCCAGCTGGGGGGGACAAAATCAGCCCCAGCATTTT.

The CDR3 nucleotides are TGCGCCAGCAGCCAAGTTGGCGAGGGCGAGCAGTACTTC. It translates to CASSQVGEGEQYF. The rearrangement joins TRBV4-3 to TRBJ2-7; D might be TRBD2 (5 bases). Germline V gene sequence: CDR1 LGHNA, CDR2 YSLEER. V lost 1 base, J lost 6 bases, and 10 bases lay in between. The CDR3 is 13 residues long.

CDR3 nucleotide sequence: TGTGCCAGCAGAAGGGACAGGATGAACACTGAAGCTTTCTTT. Translated, it gives CASRRDRMNTEAFF. The chain combines TRBV6-5 with TRBJ1-1, with 8 nucleotides matching TRBD1. V shed 6 bases and J 0 bases; nucleotides not matched to a gene: 3. This CDR3 is 14 amino acids long. Germline V gives CDR1 MNHEY, CDR2 SVGAGI.

The chain has TRBV28 and TRBJ2-3, with 14 bases lining up with TRBD2. V shed 5 bases, J shed 0 bases, and the junction held 4 bases outside the gene matches. The CDR3 runs 17 residues. Germline V gene sequence: CDR1 MDHEN, CDR2 SYDVKM. The CDR3 DNA sequence: TGTGCCAGCAGTCGACTAGCGGGGGGGACTAGCACAGATACGCAGTATTTT. Residues: CASSRLAGGTSTDTQYF. The whole variable domain, remainder taken from reference TRBV28 and TRBJ2-3, is DVKVTQSSRYLVKRTGEKVFLECVQDMDHENMFWYRQDPGLGLRLIYFSYDVKMKEKGDIPEGYSVSREKKERFSLILESASTNQTSMYLCASSRLAGGTSTDTQYFGPGTRLTVL.

The chain joins TRBV29-1 to TRBJ2-1, with D maybe TRBD2 (6 bases). Germline values: CDR1 SQVTM, CDR2 ANQGSEA. This CDR3 spans 13 amino acids. The CDR3 is CSIAREQYNEQFF. As DNA, the CDR3 is TGCAGTATTGCCCGGGAGCAATACAATGAGCAGTTCTTC.

The chain uses TRBV4-2 and TRBJ1-2; TRBD1 aligns across 11 bases. V lost 5 bases and J lost 5; bases outside the gene matches: 4. CDR1 is LGHNA, CDR2 YNFKEQ, per germline. The CDR3 runs 14 residues. This CDR3 reads CASSSGTGGYGYTF. CDR3 bases: TGTGCCAGCAGCTCCGGGACAGGGGGGTATGGCTACACCTTC.

Only a few counts were recorded for this clone. V is TRBV5-1 and J is TRBJ1-2; the match to TRBD1 covers 7 bases. Germline V gene sequence: CDR1 SGHRS, CDR2 YFSETQ. After removal of 4 bases from V and 8 bases from J, the junction contained 11 bases not matched to a gene. The CDR3 extends over 14 amino acids. In DNA, the CDR3 is TGCGCCAGCAGCCGGACTGACAGGGATCGGGGCTACACCTTC. This codes for CASSRTDRDRGYTF. Based on the CDR3 plus reference TRBV5-1 and TRBJ1-2, the full variable domain is KAGVTQTPRYLIKTRGQQVTLSCSPISGHRSVSWYQQTPGQGLQFLFEYFSETQRNKGNFPGRFSGRQFSNSRSEMNVSTLELGDSALYLCASSRTDRDRGYTFGSGTRLTVV.

The chain recombines TRBV5-1 with TRBJ2-1; perhaps TRBD2 as D (5 bases). Trimming stripped 1 base from V and 5 bases from J, with 10 bases between. Germline CDR1 is SGHRS and CDR2 is YFSETQ. The CDR3 contains 14 residues. The CDR3 nucleotides are TGCGCCAGCAGCTTGACTGCCGGGAACAATGAGCAGTTCTTC. Translation: CASSLTAGNNEQFF.

This clone is a singleton in its sample. The chain recombines TRBV28 with TRBJ1-5; D not resolved. The germline V gene encodes CDR1 MDHEN and CDR2 SYDVKM. CDR3 length: 13 amino acids. V shed 6 bases and J shed 1 base, with 7 bases lying between them. The CDR3 is CASSPVSNQPQHF. The CDR3 DNA follows: TGTGCCAGCAGCCCTGTGAGCAATCAGCCCCAGCATTTT.

The rearrangement joins TRBV5-1 to TRBJ2-5; 12 positions match TRBD2. V gave up 0 bases and J gave up 5 bases; unmatched junction bases: 2. This CDR3 spans 15 amino acids. CDR1 and CDR2 from the germline V gene are SGHRS and YFSETQ. The CDR3 region is CASSLASGGAETQYF. The CDR3 region has the DNA TGCGCCAGCAGCTTGGCTAGCGGGGGGGCCGAGACCCAGTACTTC.

The chain is built from TRBV4-3 and TRBJ1-4; D gene uncertain. The germline CDR1 and CDR2 sequences are LGHNA and YSLEER. The length of the CDR3 is 14 residues. The ends were cut back, 4 bases at V and 7 bases at J, with 13 bases in the middle. The CDR3 region has the DNA TGCGCCAGCAGCCCGGGGAGAGGGAGTGAAAAACTGTTTTTT. It encodes CASSPGRGSEKLFF.

V gene TRBV7-3 combines with J gene TRBJ2-1; possible D gene TRBD2, 7 bases. The CDR3 runs 15 residues. Trimming removed 5 bases at V and 6 bases at J, with 17 bases between. Germline V gene data show CDR1 as SGHTA and CDR2 as FQGTGA. The CDR3 reads CASSPITGGSNEQFF. Here the CDR3 DNA reads TGTGCCAGCAGCCCTATTACGGGGGGCTCCAATGAGCAGTTCTTC.

The gene calls are TRBV29-1 and TRBJ1-4; D is undetermined. The V gene's germline CDR1 is SQVTM and CDR2 ANQGSEA. Between the trimmed V and J ends, which lost 6 bases and 0 bases, there was a span of 8 bases. This CDR3 region has 13 residues. CDR3 sequence reads: CSVRETTNEKLFF. In nucleotides, the CDR3 is TGCAGCGTGAGGGAGACAACTAATGAAAAACTGTTTTTT.

The genes are TRBV7-2 and TRBJ1-4; perhaps TRBD1 as D (5 bases). The CDR3 extends over 14 amino acids. Germline lookup yields CDR1 SGHTA and CDR2 FQGNSA. Trimming removed 7 bases at V and 0 bases at J, with 9 bases between. The CDR3 sequence is CASNSGTTNEKLFF. Here the CDR3 DNA reads TGTGCCAGCAATTCAGGGACAACTAATGAAAAACTGTTTTTT.

This chain joins TRBV28 and TRBJ2-5; tentative D call: TRBD2 (5 bases). Trimming removed 7 bases from V and 5 bases from J, with 8 bases in between. From germline, CDR1 is MDHEN and CDR2 SYDVKM. This CDR3 has 11 amino acids. The CDR3 spells CASTSGETQYF. The CDR3 DNA reads as TGTGCCAGCACCTCGGGGGAGACCCAGTACTTC.

The genes are TRBV5-4 and TRBJ2-7, with 7 bases lining up with TRBD2. The germline V gene encodes CDR1 SGHNT and CDR2 YYREEE (reference sequence). Unmatched junction bases numbered 6, after V lost 5 bases and J lost 4 bases. The CDR3 contains 13 residues. The CDR3 protein is CASRQRGGYEQYF. The DNA of the CDR3 is TGTGCCAGCAGGCAGCGGGGTGGGTACGAGCAGTACTTC. Based on the CDR3 plus reference TRBV5-4 and TRBJ2-7, the full variable domain is ETGVTQSPTHLIKTRGQQVTLRCSSQSGHNTVSWYQQALGQGPQFIFQYYREEENGRGNFPPRFSGLQFPNYSSELNVNALELDDSALYLCASRQRGGYEQYFGPGTRLTVT.

This clone was found once. The chain combines TRBV7-2 with TRBJ2-3; no reliable D call. Germline V gene sequence: CDR1 SGHTA, CDR2 FQGNSA. There are 15 residues in the CDR3. V was pared by 5 bases and J by 0 bases, with 12 bases between. The CDR3 nucleotides are TGTGCCAGCAGCCAAAAAATGACTAGCACAGATACGCAGTATTTT. This codes for CASSQKMTSTDTQYF.

J is TRBJ2-3 and V is TRBV28; the D gene is possibly TRBD1 (6 bases). The V gene's germline CDR1 is MDHEN and CDR2 SYDVKM. The V gene lost 7 bases and the J gene lost 4 bases, with 9 bases spanning the gap. The CDR3 has 12 residues. For the CDR3, the DNA is TGTGCCAGCAACAGGGCCGCAGATACGCAGTATTTT. It is translated as CASNRAADTQYF.

The genes are TRBV19 and TRBJ1-5; TRBD1 aligns across 9 bases. Germline trimming cut 9 bases from V and 4 bases from J; bases unmatched to any gene: 7. This CDR3 is built from 14 residues. Germline V gene lookup returns CDR1 LNHDA and CDR2 SQIVND (reference sequence). Here the CDR3 reads CASSQGATNQPQHF. CDR3 DNA sequence: TGTGCCAGCTCACAGGGGGCCACGAATCAGCCCCAGCATTTT.

V usage is TRBV21-1 and J usage is TRBJ1-1; the table's D call, TRBD1, was not checked against the DNA. TRBV21-1 is recorded as a pseudogene. The CDR3 covers 16 residues. The CDR3 loop reads CASSKVPGQENTEAFF. The CDR3 nucleotides read TGTGCCAGCAGCAAAGTTCCGGGACAAGAGAACACTGAAGCTTTCTTT.

This clone appeared once. J is TRBJ2-2 and V is TRBV11-2; tentatively, D is TRBD1 (7 bases). Germline V gives CDR1 SGHAT, CDR2 FQNNGV. The CDR3 contains 16 residues. Trimming cost V 5 bases and J 4 bases, with 17 bases left between them. The CDR3, as DNA: TGTGCCAGCAGCGGGGGGCAGGGGGGAGCCACCGGGGAGCTGTTTTTT. Encoded protein: CASSGGQGGATGELFF.

The CDR3 region has the DNA TGTGCCAGCAGTTCCTCACGGGACAGGTTTGGCCTTCAGACCCAGTACTTC. Its protein is CASSSSRDRFGLQTQYF. The V and J genes are TRBV27 and TRBJ2-5, with TRBD1 matching over 8 bases. V gave up 4 bases and J gave up 6 bases; unmatched junction bases: 16. This CDR3 contains 17 residues. CDR1 and CDR2 from the germline V gene are MNHEY and SMNVEV (reference sequence).

This chain connects TRBV4-1 to TRBJ2-7, with D hard to call. In germline, CDR1 is MGHRA, CDR2 YSYEKL. V lost 1 base and J lost 3, with 16 bases in between. The CDR3 totals 16 residues. CDR3 in amino acids: CASSQVVSARLYEQYF. In DNA, the CDR3 is TGCGCCAGCAGCCAAGTGGTTTCAGCTAGGCTCTACGAGCAGTACTTC.

The chain carries TRBV9 and TRBJ2-3, with D possibly matching TRBD1 (6 bases). CDR3 length equals 12 residues. Germline CDR1 reads SGDLS; CDR2 reads YYNGEE. Trimming pared 7 bases from V and 4 bases from J, leaving 10 bases between. CDR3 amino acids: CASGTRADTQYF. As DNA, the CDR3 is TGTGCCAGCGGGACACGGGCAGATACGCAGTATTTT.

This chain uses TRBV7-8 with TRBJ2-3; a weak D match, TRBD1 (6 bases). With 4 bases removed from V and 2 bases from J, the gap between germline ends came to 16 bases. CDR1 is SGHVS, CDR2 FQNEAQ, per germline. This CDR3 is built from 16 residues. In DNA, the CDR3 is TGTGCCAGCAGCTGGAACAGGGCCGCCCCCACAGATACGCAGTATTTT. Protein: CASSWNRAAPTDTQYF.

The chain couples TRBV6-6 to TRBJ2-5, with 8 bases lining up with TRBD2. CDR3 length: 13 amino acids. The V gene's germline CDR1 is MNHNY and CDR2 SVGAGI (reference sequence). V shed 4 bases and J 4 bases; nucleotides not matched to a gene: 2. The CDR3 reads CASSSREGETQYF. In nucleotides, the CDR3 is TGTGCCAGCAGTTCCCGGGAGGGAGAGACCCAGTACTTC.

The rearrangement joins TRBV5-1 to TRBJ2-5; 13 bases agree with TRBD2. The CDR3 sequence is 16 residues long. V shed 2 bases and J 1 base; nucleotides not matched to a gene: 2. The germline CDR1 and CDR2 sequences are SGHRS and YFSETQ. The CDR3 sequence is CASSFGTSGVQETQYF. DNA of the CDR3: TGCGCCAGCAGCTTCGGGACTAGCGGGGTCCAAGAGACCCAGTACTTC. The full variable domain, in which reference TRBV5-1 and TRBJ2-5 provide the parts outside the CDR3, is KAGVTQTPRYLIKTRGQQVTLSCSPISGHRSVSWYQQTPGQGLQFLFEYFSETQRNKGNFPGRFSGRQFSNSRSEMNVSTLELGDSALYLCASSFGTSGVQETQYFGPGTRLLVL.

This clone has a handful of counts. The rearrangement links TRBV21-1 to TRBJ1-2; TRBD1 is the table's D call and was not checked against the DNA. TRBV21-1 is a documented pseudogene. The CDR3 spans 14 residues. The CDR3 DNA follows: TGTGCCAGCAGCAAGACAGCCTCTAACTATGGCTACACCTTC. Its protein product is CASSKTASNYGYTF.

This chain links TRBV5-6 with TRBJ2-7, with D perhaps matching TRBD2 (6 bases). The CDR3 length is 15 residues. Germline-derived CDR1 and CDR2 are SGHDT and YYEEEE. V was cut by 0 bases and J by 2 bases, with 12 bases left in between. CDR3 sequence reads: CASSLVGGETYEQYF. The CDR3, as DNA: TGTGCCAGCAGCTTGGTGGGCGGGGAGACCTACGAGCAGTACTTC.